A selection of T cell receptor beta chains follows, all from one sample in a study of blood T cell repertoires in COVID-19. Some clones are missing from TCRdb's copy, which holds only in-frame ones; the method was immunoSEQ multiplex PCR. The data show 400,000 to 450,000 clones, 85% to 90% seen once. The sequenced sample consisted of peripheral blood. The receptors originated from a man younger than 35 with COVID-19, enrolled during active disease. The CDR3 runs from the conserved cysteine through the conserved F or W. D genes are given only for firm matches. Expanded clones get a size class; other rows say once, few or many, or leave the size out.

clone_size: .
d_call: .
j_call: TRBJ2-7
v_call: TRBV29-1
cdr3_nt: TGCAGCGTTGGCGGACAGACCTACGAGCAGTACTTC
cdr3_aa: CSVGGQTYEQYF

clone_size: .
d_call: .
j_call: TRBJ2-2
v_call: TRBV2
cdr3_nt: TGTGCCAGCAGTGGCGGCAGCGGGCCGAACACCGGGGAGCTGTTTTTT
cdr3_aa: CASSGGSGPNTGELFF

clone_size: .
d_call: .
j_call: TRBJ2-1
v_call: TRBV24-1
cdr3_nt: TGTGCCACCAGTGTATGGCCTTACAATGAGCAGTTCTTC
cdr3_aa: CATSVWPYNEQFF

clone_size: .
d_call: .
j_call: TRBJ1-3
v_call: TRBV9
cdr3_nt: TGTGCCAGCAGCCAGACGACAGTCCCTTACTCTGGAAACACCATATATTTT
cdr3_aa: CASSQTTVPYSGNTIYF

clone_size: few
d_call: .
j_call: TRBJ1-6
v_call: TRBV4-1
cdr3_nt: TGCGCCAGCAGCCAAGATCGGCGGAATTCACCCCTCCACTTT
cdr3_aa: CASSQDRRNSPLHF

clone_size: .
d_call: TRBD2
j_call: TRBJ2-3
v_call: TRBV10-2
cdr3_nt: TGCGCCAGCAGCACTAGCGGACTCACAGATACGCAGTATTTT
cdr3_aa: CASSTSGLTDTQYF

clone_size: once
d_call: .
j_call: TRBJ2-7
v_call: TRBV2
cdr3_nt: TGTGCCAGCATAAGGGGGGGGCTTGATTACGAGCAGTACTTC
cdr3_aa: CASIRGGLDYEQYF

clone_size: .
d_call: .
j_call: TRBJ1-1
v_call: TRBV14
cdr3_nt: TGTGCCAGCAGCCAAAATGCGGGGTGGTGGACTGAAGCTTTCTTT
cdr3_aa: CASSQNAGWWTEAFF

clone_size: .
d_call: .
j_call: TRBJ2-1
v_call: TRBV10-3
cdr3_nt: TGTGCCATCACCGAGGGTCCGCGCTCCTACAATGAGCAGTTCTTC
cdr3_aa: CAITEGPRSYNEQFF

clone_size: .
d_call: .
j_call: TRBJ2-1
v_call: TRBV20-1
cdr3_nt: TGCAGTGCTAGTCTGAATGAGCAGTTCTTC
cdr3_aa: CSASLNEQFF

clone_size: once
d_call: .
j_call: TRBJ1-4
v_call: TRBV28
cdr3_nt: TGTGCCAGCAGTGTGCGGGGAGGGGCGGTGGGTGAGAAACTGTTTTTT
cdr3_aa: CASSVRGGAVGEKLFF

clone_size: .
d_call: .
j_call: TRBJ2-7
v_call: TRBV14
cdr3_nt: TGTGCCAGCAGCCAAGGGACTGCATACGAGCAGTACTTC
cdr3_aa: CASSQGTAYEQYF

clone_size: .
d_call: .
j_call: TRBJ1-6
v_call: TRBV7-2
cdr3_nt: TGTGCCATAACCCTGGGAGGACACCCTAATAATTCACCCCTCCACTTT
cdr3_aa: CAITLGGHPNNSPLHF

clone_size: .
d_call: .
j_call: TRBJ2-5
v_call: TRBV12-5
cdr3_nt: TGTGCTAGTGGTTTGGTATTAGGGAAGATAGCGGAGACCCAGTACTTC
cdr3_aa: CASGLVLGKIAETQYF

clone_size: once
d_call: TRBD1
j_call: TRBJ1-4
v_call: TRBV2
cdr3_nt: TGTGCCAGCAGCGCGGACAGGTCCAATAATGAAAAACTGTTTTTT
cdr3_aa: CASSADRSNNEKLFF

clone_size: .
d_call: TRBD2
j_call: TRBJ2-1
v_call: TRBV7-8
cdr3_nt: TGTGCCAGCAGGGGAGCGGGGAGCTACAATGAGCAGTTCTTC
cdr3_aa: CASRGAGSYNEQFF

clone_size: .
d_call: .
j_call: TRBJ1-6
v_call: TRBV6-6
cdr3_nt: TGTGCCAGCAGTTACGAAGGGGATAATTCACCCCTCCACTTT
cdr3_aa: CASSYEGDNSPLHF

clone_size: .
d_call: .
j_call: TRBJ2-5
v_call: TRBV7-9
cdr3_nt: TGTGCCAGCAGCTTACCCTCGTGGCCGACCCAGTACTTC
cdr3_aa: CASSLPSWPTQYF

clone_size: .
d_call: .
j_call: TRBJ2-5
v_call: TRBV7-2
cdr3_nt: TGTGCCAGCAGCCAAGGACTGCAAGAGACCCAGTACTTC
cdr3_aa: CASSQGLQETQYF

clone_size: .
d_call: .
j_call: TRBJ1-1
v_call: TRBV2
cdr3_nt: TGTGCCAGCAGTGCAGGGCCCCAACCTGAAGCTTTCTTT
cdr3_aa: CASSAGPQPEAFF

clone_size: .
d_call: TRBD1
j_call: TRBJ1-5
v_call: TRBV12-5
cdr3_nt: TGTGCTAGTGGTTGGGGACAGGGAAGGGGCAATCAGCCCCAGCATTTT
cdr3_aa: CASGWGQGRGNQPQHF

clone_size: .
d_call: .
j_call: TRBJ1-1
v_call: TRBV7-9
cdr3_nt: TGTGCCAGCAGCTTAGCGTCAGGGATGAACACTGAAGCTTTCTTT
cdr3_aa: CASSLASGMNTEAFF

clone_size: .
d_call: TRBD2
j_call: TRBJ2-4
v_call: TRBV7-8
cdr3_nt: TGTGCCAGCAGCCCCGGACTAGGTGGAGTAACCAAAAACATTCAGTACTTC
cdr3_aa: CASSPGLGGVTKNIQYF

clone_size: .
d_call: TRBD1
j_call: TRBJ1-2
v_call: TRBV6-5
cdr3_nt: TGTGCCAGCAGTTACCTGACAGGGGGCTACGGCTACACCTTC
cdr3_aa: CASSYLTGGYGYTF

clone_size: .
d_call: TRBD2
j_call: TRBJ2-1
v_call: TRBV9
cdr3_nt: TGTGCCAGCAGCGTAGGTTCGCGGGGGGAGTACAATGAGCAGTTCTTC
cdr3_aa: CASSVGSRGEYNEQFF

clone_size: many
d_call: TRBD2
j_call: TRBJ2-2
v_call: TRBV5-4
cdr3_nt: TGTGCCAGCAGCTCAGGGACTAGCGGGAGGGCCGGGGAGCTGTTTTTT
cdr3_aa: CASSSGTSGRAGELFF

clone_size: .
d_call: .
j_call: TRBJ2-2
v_call: TRBV7-9
cdr3_nt: TGTGCCAGCAGCTTACGGGAGAGTGGCGGGGAGCTGTTTTTT
cdr3_aa: CASSLRESGGELFF

clone_size: few
d_call: TRBD1
j_call: TRBJ1-2
v_call: TRBV5-1
cdr3_nt: TGCGCCAGCAGCTTGTCCCCGGGACAGGGAGCCTATGGCTACACCTTC
cdr3_aa: CASSLSPGQGAYGYTF

clone_size: few
d_call: TRBD1
j_call: TRBJ2-7
v_call: TRBV19
cdr3_nt: TGTGCCAGTAGCGAAACTGGGACAGGCGAGCAGTACTTC
cdr3_aa: CASSETGTGEQYF

clone_size: .
d_call: .
j_call: TRBJ2-2
v_call: TRBV16
cdr3_nt: TGTGCCAGCAGCCAATCATCAGGGGCAACCGGGGAGCTGTTTTTT
cdr3_aa: CASSQSSGATGELFF

clone_size: .
d_call: TRBD2
j_call: TRBJ2-1
v_call: TRBV27
cdr3_nt: TGTGCCAGCAGTTGGGGGGGCAATGAGCAGTTCTTC
cdr3_aa: CASSWGGNEQFF

clone_size: .
d_call: .
j_call: TRBJ1-1
v_call: TRBV7-9
cdr3_nt: TGTGCCAGCAGTTCTACCAGGGGATACACTGAAGCTTTCTTT
cdr3_aa: CASSSTRGYTEAFF

clone_size: few
d_call: .
j_call: TRBJ1-1
v_call: TRBV11-3
cdr3_nt: TGTGCCAGCTCCCCGGGCAGGGAAGGAACTGAAGCTTTCTTT
cdr3_aa: CASSPGREGTEAFF

clone_size: .
d_call: TRBD2
j_call: TRBJ2-1
v_call: TRBV5-1
cdr3_nt: TGCGCCAGCAGTCCCCGAAGCGGGAGCGGCCACAATGAGCAGTTCTTC
cdr3_aa: CASSPRSGSGHNEQFF

clone_size: .
d_call: TRBD1
j_call: TRBJ1-4
v_call: TRBV28
cdr3_nt: TGTGCCAGCAGTAGCACAGGGGGCCCTAATGAAAAACTGTTTTTT
cdr3_aa: CASSSTGGPNEKLFF

clone_size: .
d_call: .
j_call: TRBJ2-6
v_call: TRBV7-2
cdr3_nt: TGTGCCAGCAGCCGCCCGAGCTCTGGGGCCAACGTCCTGACTTTC
cdr3_aa: CASSRPSSGANVLTF

clone_size: .
d_call: .
j_call: TRBJ2-1
v_call: TRBV27
cdr3_nt: TGTGCCAGCAGTTTACAGGGCTTCCCGTTAAGCATTGAGCAGTTCTTC
cdr3_aa: CASSLQGFPLSIEQFF

clone_size: .
d_call: .
j_call: TRBJ2-5
v_call: TRBV5-6
cdr3_nt: TGTGCCAGCAGCTTGCAGGGACACACGCTCCAAGAGACCCAGTACTTC
cdr3_aa: CASSLQGHTLQETQYF

clone_size: .
d_call: TRBD2
j_call: TRBJ2-2
v_call: TRBV4-2
cdr3_nt: TGTGCCAGCCGACTAGCGGAGAACACCGGGGAGCTGTTTTTT
cdr3_aa: CASRLAENTGELFF

clone_size: .
d_call: .
j_call: TRBJ2-7
v_call: TRBV3-1/TRBV3-2
cdr3_nt: TGTGCCAGCAGCCCCGGGACACGTTTCCCCTACGAGCAGTACTTC
cdr3_aa: CASSPGTRFPYEQYF

clone_size: once
d_call: .
j_call: TRBJ2-7
v_call: TRBV18
cdr3_nt: TGTGCCAGCTCACCACCGGGGGGCGAGCAGTACTTC
cdr3_aa: CASSPPGGEQYF

clone_size: .
d_call: .
j_call: TRBJ1-5
v_call: TRBV27
cdr3_nt: TGTGCCAGCAGAGAGTATAGCAATCAGCCCCAGCATTTT
cdr3_aa: CASREYSNQPQHF

clone_size: .
d_call: TRBD2
j_call: TRBJ2-1
v_call: TRBV27
cdr3_nt: TGTGCCAGCAGTTTGGGGACTAGCGGATACAATGAGCAGTTCTTC
cdr3_aa: CASSLGTSGYNEQFF

clone_size: once
d_call: .
j_call: TRBJ1-4
v_call: TRBV4-1
cdr3_nt: TGCGCCAGCAGCTCAGGGGAAGCAACTAATGAAAAACTGTTTTTT
cdr3_aa: CASSSGEATNEKLFF

clone_size: .
d_call: TRBD1
j_call: TRBJ1-4
v_call: TRBV5-6
cdr3_nt: TGTGCCAGCAGCCGGACAGGGGCATATGAAAAACTGTTTTTT
cdr3_aa: CASSRTGAYEKLFF

clone_size: .
d_call: .
j_call: TRBJ2-6
v_call: TRBV6-5
cdr3_nt: TGTGCCAGCCTTAGGGGCTCTGGGGCCAACGTCCTGACTTTC
cdr3_aa: CASLRGSGANVLTF

clone_size: once
d_call: TRBD2
j_call: TRBJ2-3
v_call: TRBV18
cdr3_nt: TGTGCCAGCTCAGAGGGGCTAGCGGGAGCAGTGGATACGCAGTATTTT
cdr3_aa: CASSEGLAGAVDTQYF

clone_size: .
d_call: TRBD1
j_call: TRBJ2-3
v_call: TRBV6-1
cdr3_nt: TGTGCCAGCAGTGTACTTCCTGGACAGGGGTTACCAGATACGCAGTATTTT
cdr3_aa: CASSVLPGQGLPDTQYF

clone_size: .
d_call: .
j_call: TRBJ2-1
v_call: TRBV6-6
cdr3_nt: TGTGCCAGCAGCCAGTACAATGAGCAGTTCTTC
cdr3_aa: CASSQYNEQFF

clone_size: .
d_call: TRBD1
j_call: TRBJ2-5
v_call: TRBV6-5
cdr3_nt: TGTGCCAGCAGCCGCACAGGGGTCGAGACCCAGTACTTC
cdr3_aa: CASSRTGVETQYF

clone_size: .
d_call: TRBD2
j_call: TRBJ2-3
v_call: TRBV20-1
cdr3_nt: TGCAGTGCTAGTAGCGGGGGGGCGGGAGATACGCAGTATTTT
cdr3_aa: CSASSGGAGDTQYF